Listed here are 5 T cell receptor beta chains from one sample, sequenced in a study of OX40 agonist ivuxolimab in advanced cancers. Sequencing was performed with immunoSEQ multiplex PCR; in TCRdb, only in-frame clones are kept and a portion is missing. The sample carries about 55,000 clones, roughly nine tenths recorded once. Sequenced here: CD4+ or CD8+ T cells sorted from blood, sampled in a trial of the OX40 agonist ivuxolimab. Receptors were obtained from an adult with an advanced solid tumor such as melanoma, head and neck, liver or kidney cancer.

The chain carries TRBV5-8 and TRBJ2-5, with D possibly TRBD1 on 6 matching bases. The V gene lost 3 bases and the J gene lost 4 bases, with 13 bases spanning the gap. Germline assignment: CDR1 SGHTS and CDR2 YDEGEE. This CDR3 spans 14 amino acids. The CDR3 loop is CASSSGHAPETQYF. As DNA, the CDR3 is TGTGCCAGCAGCTCGGGACATGCCCCAGAGACCCAGTACTTC.

CDR3 DNA sequence: TGTGCCAGTAGACAAGACAGGGGATACGCTGAAGCTTTCTTT. Translated: CASRQDRGYAEAFF. The gene calls are TRBV19 and TRBJ1-1; 8 positions agree with TRBD1. Per germline, CDR1 LNHDA and CDR2 SQIVND (reference sequence). V lost 6 bases, J lost 6 bases, and 9 bases stayed unmatched. The CDR3 has 14 amino acids.

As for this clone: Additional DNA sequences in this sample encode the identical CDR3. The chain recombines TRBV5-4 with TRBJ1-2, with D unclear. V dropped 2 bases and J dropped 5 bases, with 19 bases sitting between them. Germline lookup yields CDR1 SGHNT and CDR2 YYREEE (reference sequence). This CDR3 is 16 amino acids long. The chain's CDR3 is CASSFKVGTLGYGYTF. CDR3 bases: TGTGCCAGCAGCTTCAAGGTGGGAACCTTGGGATATGGCTACACCTTC.

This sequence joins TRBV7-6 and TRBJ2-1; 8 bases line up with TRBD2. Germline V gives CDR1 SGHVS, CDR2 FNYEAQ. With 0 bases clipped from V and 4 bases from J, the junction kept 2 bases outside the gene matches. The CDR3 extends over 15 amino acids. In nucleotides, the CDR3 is TGTGCCAGCAGCTTAGCGGCTAGCGGGTACAATGAGCAGTTCTTC. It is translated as CASSLAASGYNEQFF.

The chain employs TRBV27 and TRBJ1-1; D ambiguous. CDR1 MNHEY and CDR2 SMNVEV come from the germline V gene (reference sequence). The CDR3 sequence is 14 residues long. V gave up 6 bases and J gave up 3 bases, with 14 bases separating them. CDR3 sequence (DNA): TGTGCCAGCAGCCAGGACCCCTGGGACACTGAAGCTTTCTTT. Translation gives CASSQDPWDTEAFF.